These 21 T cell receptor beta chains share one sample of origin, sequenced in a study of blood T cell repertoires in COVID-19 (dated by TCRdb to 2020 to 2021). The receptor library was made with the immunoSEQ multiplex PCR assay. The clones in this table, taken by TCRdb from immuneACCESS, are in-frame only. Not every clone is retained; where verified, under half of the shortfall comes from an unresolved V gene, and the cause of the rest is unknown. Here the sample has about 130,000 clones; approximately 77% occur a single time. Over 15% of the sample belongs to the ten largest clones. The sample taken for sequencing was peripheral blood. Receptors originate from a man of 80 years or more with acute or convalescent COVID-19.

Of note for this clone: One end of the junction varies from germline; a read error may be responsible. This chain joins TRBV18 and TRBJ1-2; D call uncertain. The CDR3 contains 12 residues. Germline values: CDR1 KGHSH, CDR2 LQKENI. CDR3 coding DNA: TGTGCCAGCTCAGCCCAGTCAGGATCGCTCGCCTTC. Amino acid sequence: CASSAQSGSLAF.

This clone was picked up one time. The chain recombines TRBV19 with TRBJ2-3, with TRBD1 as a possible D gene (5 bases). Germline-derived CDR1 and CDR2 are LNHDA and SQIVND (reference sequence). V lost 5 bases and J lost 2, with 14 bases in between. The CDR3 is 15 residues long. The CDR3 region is CASSSSQGYTDTQYF. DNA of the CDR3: TGTGCCAGTAGTTCCTCCCAGGGATACACAGATACGCAGTATTTT.

The CDR3, as DNA: TGTGCCAGCAGACCCAGACAGGTCGCCGGAGCTAACTATGGCTACACCTTC. Its protein product is CASRPRQVAGANYGYTF. The V gene is TRBV27, the J gene TRBJ1-2; a possible D gene is TRBD1 (6 bases). V was shortened by 6 bases and J by 0 bases, with 20 bases between the two germline ends. Germline CDR1 reads MNHEY; CDR2 reads SMNVEV (reference sequence). This CDR3 is 17 amino acids long.

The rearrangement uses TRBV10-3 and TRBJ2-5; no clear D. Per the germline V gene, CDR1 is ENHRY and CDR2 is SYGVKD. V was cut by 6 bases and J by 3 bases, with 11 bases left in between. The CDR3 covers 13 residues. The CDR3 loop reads CAIRKWQKETQYF. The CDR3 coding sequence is TGTGCCATCAGGAAGTGGCAGAAAGAGACCCAGTACTTC.

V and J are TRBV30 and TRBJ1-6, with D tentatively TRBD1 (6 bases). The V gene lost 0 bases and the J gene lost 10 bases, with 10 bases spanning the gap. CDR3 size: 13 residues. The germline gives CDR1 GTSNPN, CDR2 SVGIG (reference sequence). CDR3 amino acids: CAWSVQGGSPLHF. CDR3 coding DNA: TGTGCCTGGAGTGTACAGGGCGGATCACCCCTCCACTTT. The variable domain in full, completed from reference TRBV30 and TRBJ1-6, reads SQTIHQWPATLVQPVGSPLSLECTVEGTSNPNLYWYRQAAGRGLQLLFYSVGIGQISSEVPQNLSASRPQDRQFILSSKKLLLSDSGFYLCAWSVQGGSPLHFGNGTRLTVT.

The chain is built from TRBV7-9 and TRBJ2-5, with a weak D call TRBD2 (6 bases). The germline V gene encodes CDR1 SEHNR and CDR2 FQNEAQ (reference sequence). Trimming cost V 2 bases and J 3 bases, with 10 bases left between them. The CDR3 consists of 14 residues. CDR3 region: CASSLLAGKETQYF. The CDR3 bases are TGTGCCAGCAGCTTACTGGCGGGGAAAGAGACCCAGTACTTC.

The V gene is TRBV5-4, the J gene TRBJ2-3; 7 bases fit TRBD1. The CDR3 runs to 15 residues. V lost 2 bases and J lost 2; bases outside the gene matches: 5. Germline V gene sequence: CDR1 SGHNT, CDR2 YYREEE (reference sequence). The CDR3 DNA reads TGTGCCAGCAGCTTACCGGGACAGCTCACAGATACGCAGTATTTT. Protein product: CASSLPGQLTDTQYF.

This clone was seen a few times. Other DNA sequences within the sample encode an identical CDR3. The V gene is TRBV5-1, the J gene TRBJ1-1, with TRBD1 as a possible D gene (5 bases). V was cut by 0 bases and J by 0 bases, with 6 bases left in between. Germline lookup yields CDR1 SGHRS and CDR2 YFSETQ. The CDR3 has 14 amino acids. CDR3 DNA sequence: TGCGCCAGCAGCTTGGGACAGATGAACACTGAAGCTTTCTTT. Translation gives CASSLGQMNTEAFF. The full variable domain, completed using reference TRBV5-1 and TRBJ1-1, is KAGVTQTPRYLIKTRGQQVTLSCSPISGHRSVSWYQQTPGQGLQFLFEYFSETQRNKGNFPGRFSGRQFSNSRSEMNVSTLELGDSALYLCASSLGQMNTEAFFGQGTRLTVV.

Written as DNA, the CDR3 is TGTGCCATCAGTGCGGGAGGCGTCTTGCAAGGAAACACCATATATTTT. It specifies CAISAGGVLQGNTIYF. V and J are TRBV10-3 and TRBJ1-3; D gene uncertain. The germline gives CDR1 ENHRY, CDR2 SYGVKD. With 4 bases removed from V and 4 bases from J, the gap between germline ends came to 17 bases. This CDR3 region has 16 residues.

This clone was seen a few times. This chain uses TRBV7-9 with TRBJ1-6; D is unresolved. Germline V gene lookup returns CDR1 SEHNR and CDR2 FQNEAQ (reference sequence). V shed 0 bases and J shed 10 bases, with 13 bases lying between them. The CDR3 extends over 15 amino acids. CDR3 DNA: TGTGCCAGCAGCTTAGCGACCGGCGGCGGGTCACCCCTCCACTTT. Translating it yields CASSLATGGGSPLHF.

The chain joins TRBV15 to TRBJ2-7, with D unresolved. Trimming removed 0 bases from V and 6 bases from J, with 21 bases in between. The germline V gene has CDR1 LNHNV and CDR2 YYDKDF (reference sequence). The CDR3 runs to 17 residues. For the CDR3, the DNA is TGTGCCACCAGCAGAGATCTCGTGGCGGCCGAGGCTGGCGAGCAGTACTTC. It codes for CATSRDLVAAEAGEQYF.

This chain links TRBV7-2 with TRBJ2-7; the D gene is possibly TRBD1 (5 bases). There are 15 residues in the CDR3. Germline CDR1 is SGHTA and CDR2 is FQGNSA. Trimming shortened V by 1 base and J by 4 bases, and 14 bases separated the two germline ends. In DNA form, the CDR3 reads TGTGCCAGCAGCTTAGATCAGGCAGGGAAGTACGAGCAGTACTTC. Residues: CASSLDQAGKYEQYF.

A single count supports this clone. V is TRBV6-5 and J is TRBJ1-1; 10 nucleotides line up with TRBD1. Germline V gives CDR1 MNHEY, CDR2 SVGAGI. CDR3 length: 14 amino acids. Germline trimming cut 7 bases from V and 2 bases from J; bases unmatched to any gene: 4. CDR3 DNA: TGTGCCAGCAAAGGACAGGGGGGTAACACTGAAGCTTTCTTT. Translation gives CASKGQGGNTEAFF.

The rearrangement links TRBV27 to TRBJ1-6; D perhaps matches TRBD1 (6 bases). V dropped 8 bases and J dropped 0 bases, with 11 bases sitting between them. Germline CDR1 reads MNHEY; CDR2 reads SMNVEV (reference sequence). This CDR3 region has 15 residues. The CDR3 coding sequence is TGTGCCAGCTCCGACAGGAGCTCCTATAATTCACCCCTCCACTTT. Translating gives CASSDRSSYNSPLHF.

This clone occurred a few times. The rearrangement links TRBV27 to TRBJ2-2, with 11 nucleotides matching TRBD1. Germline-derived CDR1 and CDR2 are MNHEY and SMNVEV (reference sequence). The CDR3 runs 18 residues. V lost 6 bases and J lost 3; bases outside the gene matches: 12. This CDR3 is CASRPTGQGAIDTGELFF. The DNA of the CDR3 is TGTGCCAGCAGACCTACCGGACAGGGGGCGATTGACACCGGGGAGCTGTTTTTT.

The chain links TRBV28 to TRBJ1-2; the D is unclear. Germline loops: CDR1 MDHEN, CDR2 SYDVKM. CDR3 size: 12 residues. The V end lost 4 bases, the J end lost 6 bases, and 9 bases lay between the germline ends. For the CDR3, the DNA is TGTGCCAGCAGTTCCGGGTTAGATGGCTACACCTTC. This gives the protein CASSSGLDGYTF.

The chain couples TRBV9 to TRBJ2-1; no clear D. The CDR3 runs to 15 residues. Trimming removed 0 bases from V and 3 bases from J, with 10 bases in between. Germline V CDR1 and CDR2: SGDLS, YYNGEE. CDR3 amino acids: CASSVDTDRYNEQFF. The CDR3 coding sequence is TGTGCCAGCAGCGTAGACACAGACCGCTACAATGAGCAGTTCTTC.

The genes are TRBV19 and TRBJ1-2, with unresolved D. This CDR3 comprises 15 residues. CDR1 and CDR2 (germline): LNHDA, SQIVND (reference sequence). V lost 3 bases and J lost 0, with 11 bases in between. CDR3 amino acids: CASSISAGTNYGYTF. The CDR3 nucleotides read TGTGCCAGTAGTATTAGTGCCGGGACTAACTATGGCTACACCTTC.

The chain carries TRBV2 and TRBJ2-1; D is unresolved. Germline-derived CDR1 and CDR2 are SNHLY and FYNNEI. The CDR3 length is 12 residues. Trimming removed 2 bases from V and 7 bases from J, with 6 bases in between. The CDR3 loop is CASSETGNEQFF. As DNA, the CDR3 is TGTGCCAGCAGTGAAACCGGGAATGAGCAGTTCTTC.

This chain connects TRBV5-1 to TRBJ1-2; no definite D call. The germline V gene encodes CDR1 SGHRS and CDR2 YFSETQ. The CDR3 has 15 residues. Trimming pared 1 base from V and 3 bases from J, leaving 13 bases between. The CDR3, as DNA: TGCGCCAGCAGCTTGACGGAGCGGAGTTACTATGGCTACACCTTC. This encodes CASSLTERSYYGYTF. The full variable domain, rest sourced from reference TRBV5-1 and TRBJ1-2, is KAGVTQTPRYLIKTRGQQVTLSCSPISGHRSVSWYQQTPGQGLQFLFEYFSETQRNKGNFPGRFSGRQFSNSRSEMNVSTLELGDSALYLCASSLTERSYYGYTFGSGTRLTVV.

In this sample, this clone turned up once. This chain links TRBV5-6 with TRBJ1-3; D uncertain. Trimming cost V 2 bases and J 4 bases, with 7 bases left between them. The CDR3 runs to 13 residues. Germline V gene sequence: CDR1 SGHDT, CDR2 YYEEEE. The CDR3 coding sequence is TGTGCCAGCAGCTTTTTGCGCGGAAACACCATATATTTT. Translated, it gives CASSFLRGNTIYF.